The next 27 T cell receptor beta chains were all read from a single sample in a study of beta chain features in type 1 diabetes. General study findings and limits: Type 1 diabetes patients had moderately but significantly shorter TCRB CDR3s in all four CD4+ subsets.

No antigens are known for them. Expressed TCRB transcripts were sequenced after all isolated RNA was converted to cDNA. Method: immunoSEQ multiplex PCR; TCRdb's copy keeps in-frame clones and lacks some. The data show some 700,000 clones, around an eighth seen once. Source material: naive CD4+ T cells from blood. The receptors come from a man aged 18-30 years with type 1 diabetes.

V and J are TRBV5-4 and TRBJ2-1, with TRBD2 matching over 8 bases. V dropped 4 bases and J dropped 2; count of bases not matched to a gene: 8. This CDR3 has 16 residues. Germline V gene sequence: CDR1 SGHNT, CDR2 YYREEE (reference sequence). In DNA form, the CDR3 reads TGTGCCAGCAGCGGATCCGTAGCGGGGACCTACAATGAGCAGTTCTTC. Protein: CASSGSVAGTYNEQFF. Full variable domain (remainder filled in from reference TRBV5-4 and TRBJ2-1): ETGVTQSPTHLIKTRGQQVTLRCSSQSGHNTVSWYQQALGQGPQFIFQYYREEENGRGNFPPRFSGLQFPNYSSELNVNALELDDSALYLCASSGSVAGTYNEQFFGPGTRLTVL.

This clone occurred a few times. The same CDR3 can be traced to other DNA sequences in this sample. The chain recombines TRBV19 with TRBJ1-1; D call uncertain. The CDR3 has 13 amino acids. V dropped 0 bases and J dropped 5 bases, with 7 bases sitting between them. Germline CDR1 reads LNHDA; CDR2 reads SQIVND (reference sequence). Here the CDR3 DNA reads TGTGCCAGTAGTATAGAGGGAGGAACTGAAGCTTTCTTT. Translated, it gives CASSIEGGTEAFF.

The chain carries TRBV27 and TRBJ1-6, with D unclear. Germline CDR1 and CDR2: MNHEY and SMNVEV (reference sequence). Trimming cost V 1 base and J 7 bases, with 8 bases left between them. This CDR3 contains 14 residues. CDR3 sequence: CASSLFQANSPLHF. The CDR3 coding sequence is TGTGCCAGCAGTTTATTCCAGGCAAATTCACCCCTCCACTTT.

The J gene is TRBJ2-1, the V gene TRBV25-1, with 11 bases lining up with TRBD1. From germline, CDR1 is MGHDK and CDR2 SYGVNS. Germline trimming cut 2 bases from V and 7 bases from J; bases unmatched to any gene: 7. The CDR3 is 16 residues long. Here the CDR3 DNA reads TGTGCCAGCAGTGAAATATCCGGGACAGGGGGGAATGAGCAGTTCTTC. Translating gives CASSEISGTGGNEQFF.

This sequence joins TRBV30 and TRBJ1-5; D is perhaps TRBD1 (6 bases). The CDR3 contains 13 residues. Between the trimmed V and J ends, which lost 3 bases and 5 bases, there was a span of 11 bases. Looked up from germline, CDR1 is GTSNPN and CDR2 is SVGIG (reference sequence). In DNA form, the CDR3 reads TGTGCCTGGAGCGGACAGTCGGATCAGCCCCAGCATTTT. Its protein is CAWSGQSDQPQHF.

This clone has only a few counts. The chain carries TRBV29-1 and TRBJ1-1; D gene unclear. The CDR3 runs 11 residues. In germline, CDR1 is SQVTM, CDR2 ANQGSEA. The CDR3 here is CIGEMNTEAFF. The CDR3 bases are TGCATCGGGGAGATGAACACTGAAGCTTTCTTT.

Concerning this clone: The sample contains more than one DNA sequence encoding this CDR3. This chain joins TRBV9 and TRBJ2-2; D gene ambiguous. Trimming shortened V by 0 bases and J by 5 bases, and 5 bases separated the two germline ends. The CDR3 is 13 amino acids. CDR1 and CDR2 (germline): SGDLS, YYNGEE. CDR3 DNA: TGTGCCAGCAGCGTAGACCTAACCGGGGAGCTGTTTTTT. Translation: CASSVDLTGELFF.

This chain uses TRBV6-5 with TRBJ1-2; D is ambiguous. V was shortened by 2 bases and J by 8 bases, with 12 bases between the two germline ends. The V gene's germline CDR1 is MNHEY and CDR2 SVGAGI. This CDR3 comprises 13 residues. The CDR3 DNA reads TGTGCCAGCAGTTACGGCCCAAGAGGCGGCTACACCTTC. This translates into CASSYGPRGGYTF.

This clone showed up many times. This CDR3 is also generated by other DNA sequences in the sample. This chain uses TRBV30 with TRBJ1-6; weak D call: TRBD1 (6 bases). The CDR3 is 11 residues long. CDR1 and CDR2 from the germline V gene are GTSNPN and SVGIG (reference sequence). V was shortened by 3 bases and J by 12 bases, with 9 bases between the two germline ends. CDR3 loop: CAWRQGLPLHF. Written as DNA, the CDR3 is TGTGCCTGGAGACAGGGTCTACCCCTCCACTTT.

The chain employs TRBV25-1 and TRBJ1-4; D not certain. The germline V and J ends were trimmed by 11 bases and 8 bases, with 3 bases remaining between them. This CDR3 spans 8 amino acids. Germline V lookup: CDR1 MGHDK, CDR2 SYGVNS. The CDR3 DNA reads as TGTGCCCGGGAAAAACTGTTTTTT. Amino acids: CAREKLFF.

This chain joins TRBV6-5 and TRBJ1-2, with D possibly matching TRBD1 (5 bases). The V end lost 4 bases, the J end lost 2 bases, and 11 bases lay between the germline ends. CDR1 MNHEY and CDR2 SVGAGI come from the germline V gene. The CDR3 consists of 14 residues. The CDR3 region is CASSSPGTNYGYTF. CDR3 nucleotides: TGTGCCAGCAGTTCCCCCGGGACCAACTATGGCTACACCTTC.

This chain uses TRBV7-9 with TRBJ2-7; 7 nucleotides match TRBD1. Germline V gene data show CDR1 as SEHNR and CDR2 as FQNEAQ (reference sequence). The V and J ends lost 7 bases and 5 bases, in that order; junction bases with no gene match: 8. The CDR3 contains 13 residues. Written as DNA, the CDR3 is TGTGCCAGCACGAGACAGGGTATTAACGAGCAGTACTTC. Its protein product is CASTRQGINEQYF. The variable domain in full, completed from reference TRBV7-9 and TRBJ2-7, reads DTGVSQNPRHKITKRGQNVTFRCDPISEHNRLYWYRQTLGQGPEFLTYFQNEAQLEKSRLLSDRFSAERPKGSFSTLEIQRTEQGDSAMYLCASTRQGINEQYFGPGTRLTVT.

Only a few counts were recorded for this clone. The V call is TRBV18, the J call TRBJ1-4; unclear D gene. V was clipped by 1 base and J by 0 bases, with 9 bases between them. Germline V gene sequence: CDR1 KGHSH, CDR2 LQKENI. The CDR3 is 16 amino acids. The CDR3 region is CASSPLAVTTNEKLFF. CDR3 coding DNA: TGTGCCAGCTCACCACTGGCAGTTACAACTAATGAAAAACTGTTTTTT.

This sequence joins TRBV4-1 and TRBJ1-1; TRBD1 is a possible D gene (5 bases). Germline V gene data show CDR1 as MGHRA and CDR2 as YSYEKL. The CDR3 contains 14 residues. V was pared by 2 bases and J by 1 base, with 8 bases between. The CDR3 DNA follows: TGCGCCAGCAGCCAACCGGGACGGAACACTGAAGCTTTCTTT. Encoded protein: CASSQPGRNTEAFF.

The CDR3 loop reads CASSLIPGSSGNTIYF. DNA of the CDR3: TGTGCCAGCAGCTTAATCCCGGGGAGCTCTGGAAACACCATATATTTT. V and J are TRBV7-9 and TRBJ1-3; no clear D. V was clipped by 2 bases and J by 0 bases, with 11 bases between them. Germline values: CDR1 SEHNR, CDR2 FQNEAQ (reference sequence). This CDR3 spans 16 amino acids.

This clone was detected only a few times. The rearrangement uses TRBV11-2 and TRBJ1-2, with D possibly being TRBD1 (6 bases). The CDR3 runs 15 residues. Germline lookup yields CDR1 SGHAT and CDR2 FQNNGV. Trimming took off 6 bases at V and 5 bases at J, with 19 bases between the two ends. The CDR3 region is CASSQIQGNGYGYTF. The CDR3 DNA reads as TGTGCCAGCAGTCAAATACAGGGTAATGGATATGGCTACACCTTC. The entire variable domain, with the rest obtained from reference TRBV11-2 and TRBJ1-2, is as follows: EAGVAQSPRYKIIEKRQSVAFWCNPISGHATLYWYQQILGQGPKLLIQFQNNGVVDDSQLPKDRFSAERLKGVDSTLKIQPAKLEDSAVYLCASSQIQGNGYGYTFGSGTRLTVV.

This clone was seen a handful of times. The same CDR3 also results from other DNA sequences found in this sample. The CDR3 reads CASSSRGGTDTQYF. DNA for the CDR3: TGTGCCAGCAGTTCCAGGGGCGGCACAGATACGCAGTATTTT. The chain couples TRBV6-5 to TRBJ2-3, with D possibly matching TRBD1 (6 bases). This CDR3 has 14 amino acids. Trimming removed 4 bases at V and 1 base at J, with 9 bases between. Germline-derived CDR1 and CDR2 are MNHEY and SVGAGI.

This clone was recorded a few times. This chain links TRBV5-1 with TRBJ2-7, with 11 bases fitting TRBD1. Per germline, CDR1 SGHRS and CDR2 YFSETQ. V was pared by 4 bases and J by 0 bases, with 3 bases of the junction left unmatched. The CDR3 runs 15 residues. The CDR3 sequence is CASSHGTGGSYEQYF. The DNA for the CDR3 is TGCGCCAGCAGCCACGGGACAGGGGGCTCCTACGAGCAGTACTTC.

This chain links TRBV5-6 with TRBJ2-5, with a weak D call TRBD1 (5 bases). CDR3 length: 14 amino acids. Germline CDR1 SGHDT, CDR2 YYEEEE. V lost 2 bases and J lost 3, with 11 bases in between. For the CDR3, the DNA is TGTGCCAGCAGCTTTTTAGGGGTTAAAGAGACCCAGTACTTC. This translates into CASSFLGVKETQYF.

CDR3 nucleotides: TGTGCCTCCACAGGGGGACCTTCCGTCTACGAGCAGTACTTC. It is translated as CASTGGPSVYEQYF. The rearrangement uses TRBV28 and TRBJ2-7; 8 nucleotides line up with TRBD1. CDR3 length equals 14 residues. V trimming: 11 bases; J trimming: 3 bases; junction bases outside the gene matches: 12. Germline lookup yields CDR1 MDHEN and CDR2 SYDVKM.

The chain has TRBV7-9 and TRBJ1-6; D not resolved. This CDR3 is built from 10 residues. The germline CDR1 and CDR2 sequences are SEHNR and FQNEAQ (reference sequence). The germline V and J ends were trimmed by 5 bases and 10 bases, with 3 bases remaining between them. For the CDR3, the DNA is TGTGCCAGCAGCAGGTCACCCCTCCACTTT. This translates into CASSRSPLHF.

This clone was picked up a small number of times. This chain connects TRBV9 to TRBJ1-2, with TRBD1 matching over 7 bases. V shed 4 bases, J shed 1 base, and the junction held 7 bases outside the gene matches. The CDR3 contains 15 residues. Germline CDR1 SGDLS, CDR2 YYNGEE. CDR3 coding DNA: TGTGCCAGCAGCCCTAGGACAGGTCATAACTATGGCTACACCTTC. As protein: CASSPRTGHNYGYTF. Full variable domain (remainder filled in from reference TRBV9 and TRBJ1-2): DSGVTQTPKHLITATGQRVTLRCSPRSGDLSVYWYQQSLDQGLQFLIQYYNGEERAKGNILERFSAQQFPDLHSELNLSSLELGDSALYFCASSPRTGHNYGYTFGSGTRLTVV.

The rearrangement links TRBV10-3 to TRBJ2-4; D perhaps matches TRBD1 (5 bases). CDR1 and CDR2 from the germline V gene are ENHRY and SYGVKD. This CDR3 has 13 residues. The ends were cut back, 3 bases at V and 16 bases at J, with 19 bases in the middle. The CDR3 nucleotides are TGTGCCATCAGTGATAGCCTCAGGGAACCATTATACTTC. Translating gives CAISDSLREPLYF.

This clone turned up a few times. V and J are TRBV18 and TRBJ1-2; D unclear. This CDR3 has 12 amino acids. V gave up 6 bases and J gave up 2 bases, with 7 bases separating them. The germline V gene has CDR1 KGHSH and CDR2 LQKENI. DNA of the CDR3: TGTGCCAGCTCCCCCCAAAACTATGGCTACACCTTC. Amino acid sequence: CASSPQNYGYTF.

The V gene is TRBV5-1, the J gene TRBJ1-3, with D unresolved. Germline values: CDR1 SGHRS, CDR2 YFSETQ. V was trimmed by 0 bases and J by 2 bases, leaving 6 bases between them. The CDR3 is made up of 14 amino acids. CDR3 region: CASSLDPTGNTIYF. The CDR3 DNA reads TGCGCCAGCAGCTTGGATCCTACTGGAAACACCATATATTTT. The whole variable domain, remainder taken from reference TRBV5-1 and TRBJ1-3, is KAGVTQTPRYLIKTRGQQVTLSCSPISGHRSVSWYQQTPGQGLQFLFEYFSETQRNKGNFPGRFSGRQFSNSRSEMNVSTLELGDSALYLCASSLDPTGNTIYFGEGSWLTVV.

This chain uses TRBV29-1 with TRBJ1-2; no definite D call. Germline CDR1 reads SQVTM; CDR2 reads ANQGSEA. This CDR3 has 13 amino acids. V was cut by 4 bases and J by 0 bases, with 9 bases left in between. CDR3 sequence reads: CSVVGNPNYGYTF. The CDR3 DNA reads TGCAGCGTTGTTGGTAACCCTAACTATGGCTACACCTTC.

J is TRBJ2-3 and V is TRBV4-1; 8 nucleotides agree with TRBD2. The germline V gene has CDR1 MGHRA and CDR2 YSYEKL. Unmatched junction bases numbered 12, after V lost 6 bases and J lost 4 bases. CDR3 length equals 16 residues. CDR3 bases: TGCGCCAGCAGTGGAGCCGGGACTAGGAGGCCAGATACGCAGTATTTT. Protein sequence: CASSGAGTRRPDTQYF.